The next 2 T cell receptor beta chains were all read from a single sample in a study of cytomegalovirus exposure and HLA in healthy donors. Using immunoSEQ multiplex PCR, the repertoire was profiled, and TCRdb retains in-frame clones only, with some absent. The repertoire holds 200,000 to 250,000 clones, roughly 88% seen once, with more than 12% in the top ten. Sample: PBMCs. These receptors originate from a woman younger than 45 in good health and CMV-seropositive.

The V gene is TRBV6-6, the J gene TRBJ2-1; 12 bases align to TRBD2. CDR1 is MNHNY and CDR2 is SVGAGI in the germline V gene (reference sequence). V was pared by 5 bases and J by 3 bases, with 2 bases of the junction left unmatched. This CDR3 is built from 15 residues. CDR3 DNA sequence: TGTGCCAGCAGTCTAGCGGGAGGGGGCTACAATGAGCAGTTCTTC. Amino acid sequence: CASSLAGGGYNEQFF.

The CDR3 bases are TGTGCCAGCAGTTTAAGTAGCGGGAGGCGCTCCTACAATGAGCAGTTCTTC. Translation: CASSLSSGRRSYNEQFF. This rearrangement joins TRBV27 to TRBJ2-1; TRBD2 matches 10 bases. This CDR3 has 17 residues. Germline CDR1 reads MNHEY; CDR2 reads SMNVEV (reference sequence). J lost 0 bases, V lost 2 bases, and 4 bases had no gene match.